The 27 T cell receptor beta chains reported below all come from one sample, sequenced in a study of T cells in Graves' hyperthyroidism and ophthalmopathy. There were TCR beta CDR3 regions amplified from RNA transcripts. A first-round RT-PCR of the TCR CDR3 used the HTBI primer set. Using its own MiXCR run on the multiplex PCR reads, TCRdb lists one record per CDR3 protein. The table includes roughly 500,000 distinct CDR3 sequences, 46% detected once. Sequencing was performed on peripheral blood or thyroid tissue (not recorded which). The receptors come from an adult woman with Graves' disease, either hyperthyroidism or ophthalmopathy (not recorded which).

This clonotype was seen many times. This chain connects TRBV6-4 to TRBJ2-2, with no clear D. V shed 3 bases and J shed 4 bases, with 9 bases lying between them. The CDR3 is 14 amino acids. Germline CDR1 MRHNA, CDR2 SNTAGT. This CDR3 reads CASSEAPTTGELFF. CDR3 nucleotides: TGTGCCAGCAGTGAAGCACCGACCACCGGGGAGCTGTTTTTT.

Many counts were recorded for this clonotype. The chain joins TRBV3-1 to TRBJ1-1; D is undetermined. V was cut by 1 base and J by 3 bases, with 9 bases left in between. Germline CDR1 and CDR2: LGHDT and YNNKEL (reference sequence). The CDR3 has 14 residues. CDR3 in amino acids: CASSQVPGYTEAFF. The DNA for the CDR3 is TGTGCCAGCAGCCAAGTTCCGGGATACACTGAAGCTTTCTTT.

In this sample, this clonotype turned up many times. This rearrangement joins TRBV24-1 to TRBJ2-7, with D perhaps TRBD2 (5 bases). The CDR3 sequence is 11 residues long. Germline V gene data show CDR1 as KGHDR and CDR2 as SFDVKD. V was clipped by 9 bases and J by 4 bases, with 9 bases between them. The CDR3 region is CATVGDYEQYF. The CDR3 region has the DNA TGTGCCACCGTGGGAGATTACGAGCAGTACTTC.

As regards this clonotype: Since no conserved phenylalanine or tryptophan closes the CDR3, a read error is the likely cause. No DNA is shown, since the ends of the CDR3 on it are uncertain; the CDR3 is the one TCRdb lists. The chain links TRBV10-3 to TRBJ2-2; the table gives TRBD2 as D, unverified against the DNA. Germline CDR1 is ENHRY and CDR2 is SYGVKD. From its first to its last residue, the CDR3 has 19 amino acids. The CDR3 here is CAISESTRAGGFLYRGAVV.

V gene TRBV20-1 combines with J gene TRBJ1-5; TRBD1 agrees at 8 bases. The V segment lost 5 bases and the J segment 1 base; nucleotides outside the gene matches: 10. The germline V gene has CDR1 DFQATT and CDR2 SNEGSKA (reference sequence). The CDR3 loop spans 16 amino acids. CDR3 in DNA: TGCAGTGCTGGGAAAGGGACAGGTGGAAGCAATCAGCCCCAGCATTTT. Its translation is CSAGKGTGGSNQPQHF.

This clonotype was observed many times. The V gene is TRBV9, the J gene TRBJ1-1, with D possibly being TRBD1 (5 bases). Between the trimmed V and J ends, which lost 2 bases and 3 bases, there was a span of 8 bases. CDR3 size: 13 residues. Germline CDR1 SGDLS, CDR2 YYNGEE. In DNA, the CDR3 is TGTGCCAGCAGCGTCGGGGGGGACACTGAAGCTTTCTTT. Residues: CASSVGGDTEAFF.

The chain links TRBV7-9 to TRBJ1-5; D possibly corresponds to TRBD1 (5 bases). V lost 1 base and J 7 bases, leaving 11 bases between the germline ends. This CDR3 has 14 residues. Germline V CDR1 and CDR2: SEHNR, FQNEAQ (reference sequence). The CDR3, as DNA: TGTGCCAGCAGCTTAGAGTCAGGGAACCAGCCCCAGCATTTT. The encoded protein is CASSLESGNQPQHF.

Points on this clonotype: The CDR3 end shows no conserved phenylalanine or tryptophan, and so a read error is likely. The DNA is left out, because the CDR3 cannot be placed on it with certainty; the CDR3 is given as TCRdb lists it. The J gene is TRBJ2-2, the V gene TRBV15; the D call of TRBD2 is as the table states it, not checked on the DNA. The CDR3 comprises 8 residues, both ends counted. Germline V lookup: CDR1 LNHNV, CDR2 YYDKDF (reference sequence). The CDR3 here is CATSRGLA.

The V and J genes are TRBV6-1 and TRBJ2-7, with 8 nucleotides matching TRBD1. The V gene end was trimmed by 9 bases and the J gene end by 4 bases; junction bases not matched to a gene: 5. This CDR3 has 12 residues. Germline loops: CDR1 MNHNS, CDR2 SASEGT. The CDR3 loop reads CASRDRNYEQYF. The CDR3 nucleotides read TGTGCCAGTCGGGACAGGAATTACGAGCAGTACTTC.

This chain's CDR3 is CARVGGARWETQYF. The CDR3 DNA reads TGTGCTAGAGTTGGCGGGGCGCGGTGGGAGACCCAGTACTTC. The gene calls are TRBV7-7 and TRBJ2-5; maybe TRBD2 (6 bases). The germline V gene has CDR1 SSHAT and CDR2 FNYEAQ (reference sequence). The CDR3 length is 14 residues.

A word on this clonotype: One end of the junction is discordant with germline, which a read error may explain. The chain joins TRBV10-2 to TRBJ2-7; D ambiguous. The germline V gene encodes CDR1 WSHSY and CDR2 SAAADI. The CDR3 spans 14 residues. CDR3 coding DNA: TGTGCCTGGAACCCCAGCTGGAGCTCCTGCGAGCAGTACTTC. Amino acids: CAWNPSWSSCEQYF.

This clonotype was counted many times. This sequence joins TRBV11-2 and TRBJ2-7; D perhaps matches TRBD2 (5 bases). Germline V gives CDR1 SGHAT, CDR2 FQNNGV. Trimming pared 5 bases from V and 3 bases from J, leaving 14 bases between. The CDR3 totals 14 residues. DNA of the CDR3: TGTGCCAGCAGCCCAGTCGGCGGACTCTACGAGCAGTACTTC. Translating gives CASSPVGGLYEQYF.

The chain combines TRBV29-1 with TRBJ1-2; D is unclear. From germline, CDR1 is SQVTM and CDR2 ANQGSEA. The CDR3 has 12 amino acids. Trimming left V 2 bases short and J 6 bases short, with 10 bases between. CDR3 coding DNA: TGCAGCGTTGAATTCTCTCTCGATGGCTACACCTTC. It is translated as CSVEFSLDGYTF.

This clonotype was observed at least ten times. J is TRBJ1-5 and V is TRBV20-1, with D possibly TRBD1 on 6 matching bases. Germline loops: CDR1 DFQATT, CDR2 SNEGSKA (reference sequence). The CDR3 runs 14 residues. Trimming took 5 bases from V and 0 from J, leaving 11 bases between them. The CDR3 sequence: CSADRRGSNQPQHF. CDR3 nucleotides: TGCAGTGCTGACCGCAGGGGTAGCAATCAGCCCCAGCATTTT.

The V and J genes are TRBV2 and TRBJ1-4, with D unclear. Per the germline V gene, CDR1 is SNHLY and CDR2 is FYNNEI. Trimming took 7 bases from V and 8 from J, leaving 17 bases between them. This CDR3 spans 14 amino acids. The CDR3 region has the DNA TGTGCCAGCACCGCGGGCTTCAAAGGAGAAAAACTGTTTTTT. This sequence encodes CASTAGFKGEKLFF.

The gene calls are TRBV27 and TRBJ2-5; a possible D gene is TRBD2 (7 bases). Germline CDR1 is MNHEY and CDR2 is SMNVEV (reference sequence). V was shortened by 6 bases and J by 5 bases, with 13 bases between the two germline ends. The CDR3 covers 13 residues. The CDR3 is CASRGAGRETQYF. The CDR3, as DNA: TGTGCCAGCAGGGGGGCCGGGAGGGAGACCCAGTACTTC.

This clonotype has ten or more counts. The CDR3 reads CSARDLWWTLTYEQYF. As DNA, the CDR3 is TGCAGTGCTAGAGATCTATGGTGGACCTTAACCTACGAGCAGTACTTC. V usage is TRBV20-1 and J usage is TRBJ2-7; D uncertain. The CDR3 runs 16 residues. Trimming took off 0 bases at V and 2 bases at J, with 17 bases between the two ends. Looked up from germline, CDR1 is DFQATT and CDR2 is SNEGSKA (reference sequence).

This chain uses TRBV7-2 with TRBJ1-1; D gene uncertain. Germline loops: CDR1 SGHTA, CDR2 FQGNSA. This CDR3 is built from 15 residues. The V end was cut by 5 bases, the J end by 1 base, with 14 bases between. The DNA for the CDR3 is TGTGCCAGCAGCCAAGACTGGAACAAGAACACTGAAGCTTTCTTT. Encoded protein: CASSQDWNKNTEAFF.

The chain carries TRBV20-1 and TRBJ1-1; a weak D match, TRBD1 (6 bases). The CDR3 runs to 13 residues. Trimming removed 6 bases from V and 3 bases from J, with 14 bases in between. The germline V gene encodes CDR1 DFQATT and CDR2 SNEGSKA (reference sequence). CDR3 region: CSADKGDYTEAFF. The CDR3 DNA reads as TGCAGTGCGGACAAGGGGGACTACACTGAAGCTTTCTTT.

This clonotype appeared many times. V is TRBV9 and J is TRBJ2-2, with D tentatively TRBD1 (5 bases). V dropped 4 bases and J dropped 10 bases, with 17 bases sitting between them. This CDR3 region has 14 residues. Germline loops: CDR1 SGDLS, CDR2 YYNGEE. The CDR3 DNA follows: TGTGCCAGCAGCAGAGGCCCCCAGGGCGAGGAGCTGTTTTTT. Protein product: CASSRGPQGEELFF.

This clonotype was counted ten times or more. A read error may account for a junction end that differs from germline. This chain connects TRBV5-1 to TRBJ2-6; 8 nucleotides agree with TRBD1. The V gene's germline CDR1 is SGHRS and CDR2 YFSETQ. The CDR3 sequence is 15 residues long. CDR3 in DNA: TGTGCCAGCAGTTTACAGGGGGCTGGGGCCAACGTCCTGACTTTC. Protein product: CASSLQGAGANVLTF.

This clonotype was detected many times. The chain links TRBV27 to TRBJ1-5; no clear D gene. The CDR3 contains 13 residues. V lost 8 bases and J 1 base, leaving 9 bases between the germline ends. Germline V gene lookup returns CDR1 MNHEY and CDR2 SMNVEV (reference sequence). CDR3 in amino acids: CASPPTSNQPQHF. The CDR3 DNA reads TGTGCCAGCCCCCCGACCAGCAATCAGCCCCAGCATTTT.

This clonotype was seen a few times. The chain combines TRBV10-3 with TRBJ2-5; either TRBD1 or TRBD2 may supply D (7 bases each). Trimming stripped 2 bases from V and 5 bases from J, with 21 bases between. Germline loops: CDR1 ENHRY, CDR2 SYGVKD. The CDR3 is 17 amino acids. CDR3 amino acids: CAISEIDREGMMETQYF. The CDR3 DNA reads TGTGCCATCAGTGAGATTGACAGGGAGGGGATGATGGAGACCCAGTACTTC.

There are a few counts of this clonotype. This could be a read error, since a much larger clone is one nucleotide away. This chain joins TRBV2 and TRBJ1-3; D gene unclear. The CDR3 spans 15 residues. Per germline, CDR1 SNHLY and CDR2 FYNNEI. CDR3 in DNA: TGTGCCGGCAGTGAATTACGGCGCTCTGGAAACACCATATATTTT. Protein: CAGSELRRSGNTIYF.

The V gene is TRBV20-1, the J gene TRBJ2-7; 7 bases line up with TRBD2. Germline V gives CDR1 DFQATT, CDR2 SNEGSKA (reference sequence). The CDR3 runs to 14 residues. The trim removed 3 bases at V and 2 bases at J, leaving 7 bases unmatched. The CDR3, as DNA: TGCAGTGCTAGCCCTAGCGGAAGACCCTACGAGCAGTACTTC. This sequence encodes CSASPSGRPYEQYF.

This clonotype has a count of ten or more. This chain connects TRBV12-3 or TRBV12-4 to TRBJ1-5; 7 bases are shared with TRBD1. V dropped 6 bases and J dropped 6; count of bases not matched to a gene: 5. The CDR3 is 13 amino acids. The CDR3 loop is CASRGGQRQPQHF. In DNA form, the CDR3 reads TGTGCCAGCAGGGGGGGACAGCGTCAGCCCCAGCATTTT.

This clonotype was seen once. The rearrangement joins TRBV9 to TRBJ2-6; D possibly corresponds to TRBD1 (5 bases). This CDR3 contains 18 residues. The ends were cut back, 0 bases at V and 2 bases at J, with 15 bases in the middle. The V gene's germline CDR1 is SGDLS and CDR2 YYNGEE. The CDR3 nucleotides are TGTGCCAGCAGCGTAGGGCAGGGAATTATTGCTGGGGCCAACGTCCTGACTTTC. This codes for CASSVGQGIIAGANVLTF. The full variable domain, completed using reference TRBV9 and TRBJ2-6, is DSGVTQTPKHLITATGQRVTLRCSPRSGDLSVYWYQQSLDQGLQFLIQYYNGEERAKGNILERFSAQQFPDLHSELNLSSLELGDSALYFCASSVGQGIIAGANVLTFGAGSRLTVL.